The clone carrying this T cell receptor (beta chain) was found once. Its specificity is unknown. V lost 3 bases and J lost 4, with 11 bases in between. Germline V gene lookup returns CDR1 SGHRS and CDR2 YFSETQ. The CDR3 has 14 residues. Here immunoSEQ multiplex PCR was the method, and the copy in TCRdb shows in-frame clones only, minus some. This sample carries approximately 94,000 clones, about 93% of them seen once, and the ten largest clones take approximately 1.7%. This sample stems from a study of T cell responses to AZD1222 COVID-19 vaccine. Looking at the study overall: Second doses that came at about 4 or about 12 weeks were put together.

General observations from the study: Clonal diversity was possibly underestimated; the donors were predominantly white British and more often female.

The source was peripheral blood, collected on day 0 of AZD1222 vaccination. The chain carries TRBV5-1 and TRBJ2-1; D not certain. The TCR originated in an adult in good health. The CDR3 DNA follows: TGCGCCAGCAGCTCATATACGGAATACAATGAGCAGTTCTTC. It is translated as CASSSYTEYNEQFF. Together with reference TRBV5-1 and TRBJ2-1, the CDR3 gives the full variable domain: KAGVTQTPRYLIKTRGQQVTLSCSPISGHRSVSWYQQTPGQGLQFLFEYFSETQRNKGNFPGRFSGRQFSNSRSEMNVSTLELGDSALYLCASSSYTEYNEQFFGPGTRLTVL.